This T cell receptor (beta chain) was profiled in a study of response to subunit inactivated influenza vaccine (dated by TCRdb to 2017 to 2018). The study in broad terms: The study used deep quantitative T cell receptor repertoire profiling to track responses to a trivalent subunit inactivated influenza vaccine. Results and caveats for the whole study, not just this receptor: The authors proposed that each seasonal influenza vaccination may bring in only a limited number of new T cells.

V loses 5 bases, J loses 1 base, and the germline ends lie 17 bases apart. Taken from cysteine to phenylalanine, the CDR3 has 16 residues. Only the CDR3 DNA stays, 48 bases, in frame from base 1. Taken from the germline V gene (reference sequence), the CDR1 and CDR2 loops are DFQATT and SNEGSKA. Interpreted using the paper, the time point label stands for: 45 days after influenza vaccine administration. Receptor amplification or capture employed RT-PCR. Instrument used: Illumina HiSeq 2500. Clones were called with MiXCR by TCRdb after fastp trimmed the public reads at Q25, and only in-frame beta chains were retained. Rows are combined by CDR3 protein, so each entry shows the most common genes and DNA. The sample table holds fewer than 700,000 distinct CDR3 sequences, of which around 13% were seen once. The top ten clones comprise over 10% of the sample. About this clonotype itself: This clone's antigen is unknown. Within one base of it there is no much larger clone, and no base qualities were kept.

The starting material was PBMCs from blood, obtained more than 35 days after vaccination. This receptor was identified in a man between 45 and 60 years old who received an inactivated influenza vaccine. Donor details come from another sample of the same person, matched by shared clones. The sequence joins TRBV20-1 to TRBJ2-2; a weak D assignment points to TRBD2 (7 bases agree). The DNA sequence is given as TGCAGTGCTTTGGGGGGGGCTAGCCGGAACACCGGGGAGCTGTTTTTT. Translation gives CSALGGASRNTGELFF.